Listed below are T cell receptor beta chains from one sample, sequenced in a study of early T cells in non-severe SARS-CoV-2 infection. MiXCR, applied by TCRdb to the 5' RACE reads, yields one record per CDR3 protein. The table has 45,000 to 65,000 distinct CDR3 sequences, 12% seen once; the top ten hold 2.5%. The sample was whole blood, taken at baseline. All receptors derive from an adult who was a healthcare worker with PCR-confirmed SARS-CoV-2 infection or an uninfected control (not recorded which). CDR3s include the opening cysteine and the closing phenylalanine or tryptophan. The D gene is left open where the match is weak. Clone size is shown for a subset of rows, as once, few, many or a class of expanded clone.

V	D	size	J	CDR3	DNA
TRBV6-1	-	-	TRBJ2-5	CASTASYQETQYF	TGTGCCAGCACGGCCTCGTACCAAGAGACCCAGTACTTC
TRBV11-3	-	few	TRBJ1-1	CASSYRRRNTEAFF	TGTGCCAGCAGTTATCGGAGGAGGAACACTGAAGCTTTCTTT
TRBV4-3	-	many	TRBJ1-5	CASSQDSAVNQPQHF	TGCGCCAGCAGCCAAGACTCGGCGGTCAATCAGCCCCAGCATTTT
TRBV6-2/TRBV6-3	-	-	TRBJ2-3	CASSYGRGATTDTQYF	TGTGCCAGCAGTTACGGAAGAGGGGCGACCACAGATACGCAGTATTTT
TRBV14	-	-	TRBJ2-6	CASSQEGHRFSGANVLTF	TGTGCCAGCAGCCAAGAGGGACACAGATTCTCTGGGGCCAACGTCCTGACTTTC
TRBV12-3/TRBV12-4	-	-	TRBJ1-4	CASSYGGAGEKLFF	TGTGCCAGCAGCTACGGGGGGGCGGGCGAAAAACTGTTTTTT
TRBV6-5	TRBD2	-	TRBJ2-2	CASSPPRTSGRWDTGELFF	TGTGCCAGCAGTCCCCCCAGGACTAGCGGGAGATGGGACACCGGGGAGCTGTTTTTT
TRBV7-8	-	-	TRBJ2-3	CASSFNRDVQYF	TGTGCCAGCAGCTTTAACCGGGACGTGCAGTATTTT
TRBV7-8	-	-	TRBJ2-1	CASSLETRTNEQFF	TGTGCCAGCAGCTTAGAGACTAGAACCAATGAGCAGTTCTTC
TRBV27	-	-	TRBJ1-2	CASSYVGSYGFTF	TGTGCCAGCAGTTATGTCGGTTCCTATGGCTTCACCTTC
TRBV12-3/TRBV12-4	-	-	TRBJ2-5	CASSIYGETQYF	TGTGCCAGCAGCATCTATGGGGAGACCCAGTACTTC
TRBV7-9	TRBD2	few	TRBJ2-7	CASSLTGTSGKYEQYF	TGTGCCAGCAGCCTTACCGGGACTAGCGGGAAGTACGAGCAGTACTTC
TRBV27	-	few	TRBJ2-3	CASYLGDTQYF	TGTGCCAGTTATCTCGGGGATACGCAGTATTTT
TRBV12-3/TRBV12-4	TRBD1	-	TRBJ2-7	CASRLGQGTYEQYF	TGTGCCAGCAGGTTGGGACAGGGGACCTACGAGCAGTACTTC
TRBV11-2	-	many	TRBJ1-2	CASSLGFDYGYTF	TGTGCCAGCAGCTTAGGTTTTGATTATGGCTACACCTTC
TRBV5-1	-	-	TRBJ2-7	CASSLGLTYEQYF	TGCGCCAGCAGCTTGGGTCTAACCTACGAGCAGTACTTC